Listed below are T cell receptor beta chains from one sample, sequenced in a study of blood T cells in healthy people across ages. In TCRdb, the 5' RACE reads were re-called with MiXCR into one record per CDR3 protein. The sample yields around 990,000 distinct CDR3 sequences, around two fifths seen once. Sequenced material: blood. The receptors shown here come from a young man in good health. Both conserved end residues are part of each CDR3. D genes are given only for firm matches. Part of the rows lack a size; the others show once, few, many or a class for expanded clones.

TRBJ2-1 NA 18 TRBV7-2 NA TGTGCCAGCAGCTTACCCAGAGTAGGGAGGGGGCCGCACAATGAGCAGTTCTTC CASSLPRVGRGPHNEQFF
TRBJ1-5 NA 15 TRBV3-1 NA TGTGCCAGCAGCCATCGCAGCGGGGGCAATCAGCCCCAGCATTTT CASSHRSGGNQPQHF
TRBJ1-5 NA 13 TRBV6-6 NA TGTGCCAGCAGTTACGGGGGCCAGCAGCCCCAGCATTTT CASSYGGQQPQHF
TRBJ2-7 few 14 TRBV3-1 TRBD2 TGTGCCAGCAGCGCGGGACTAACGATCCACGAGCAGTACTTC CASSAGLTIHEQYF
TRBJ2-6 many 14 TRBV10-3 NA TGTGCCGTGAGTAGTTATTCTGGGGCCAACGTCCTGACTTTC CAVSSYSGANVLTF
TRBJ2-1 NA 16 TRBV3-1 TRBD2 TGTGCCAGCAGCCGGGGACTAGCGGGGGGGCCTTTAGAGCAGTTCTTC CASSRGLAGGPLEQFF
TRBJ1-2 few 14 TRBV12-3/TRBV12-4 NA TGTGCCAGCAGTTTACTCTCGGGGGACTATGGCTACACCTTC CASSLLSGDYGYTF
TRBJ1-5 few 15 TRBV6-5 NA TGTGCCAGCAGTTACTCGAACAGTTTCAATCAGCCCCAGCATTTT CASSYSNSFNQPQHF
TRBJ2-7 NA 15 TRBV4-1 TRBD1 TGCGCCAGCAGCCAAGTAAGGGACAGTTCCTACGAGCAGTACTTC CASSQVRDSSYEQYF
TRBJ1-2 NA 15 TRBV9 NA TGTGCCGGCAGCGTAGACCCCTCCTCTGGAGTGGGCTACACCTTC CAGSVDPSSGVGYTF
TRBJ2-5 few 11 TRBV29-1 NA TGCAGCGTTGTAGCGTCCAATGAGCAGTACTTC CSVVASNEQYF
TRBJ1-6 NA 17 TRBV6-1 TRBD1 TGTGCCAGCAGTGGGCAGGGGGTAGGGAAAGGTGGAGCGCCCCTCCACTTT CASSGQGVGKGGAPLHF
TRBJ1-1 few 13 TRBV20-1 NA TGCAGTGCCGCGGACACCATTGGCGCTGAAGCTTTCTTT CSAADTIGAEAFF
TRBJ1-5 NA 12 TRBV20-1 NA TGCAGTGCTAGAGATCCGGAGCAGCCCCAGCATTTT CSARDPEQPQHF
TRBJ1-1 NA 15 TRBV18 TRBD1 TGTGCCAGCTCACCAGCACGGGACAGCAACACTGAAGCTTTCTTT CASSPARDSNTEAFF
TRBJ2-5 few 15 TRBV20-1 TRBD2 TGCAGTGCTAGAGGCCCGCTAGCGGAGGGAGAGACCCAGTACTTC CSARGPLAEGETQYF
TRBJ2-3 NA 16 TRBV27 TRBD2 TGTGCCAGCAGAGAGCGACTAGCGGGAGGTTCTGGTACGCAGTATTTT CASRERLAGGSGTQYF
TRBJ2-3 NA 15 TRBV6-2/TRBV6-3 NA TGTGCCAGCAGCACATTTCAGGGTCGCCCAGATACGCAGTATTTT CASSTFQGRPDTQYF
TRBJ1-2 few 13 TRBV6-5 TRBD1 TGTGCCAGCAGTGATGGACAGGTTGATGGCTACACCTTC CASSDGQVDGYTF
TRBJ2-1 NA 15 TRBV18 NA TGTGCCAGCTCACCAGATGGGGAGGCCTACAATGAGCAGTTCTTC CASSPDGEAYNEQFF
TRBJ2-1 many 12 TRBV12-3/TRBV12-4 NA TGTGCCAGCAGTTTAGGATTGGATGAGCAGTTCTTC CASSLGLDEQFF
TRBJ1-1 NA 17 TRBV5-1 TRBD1 TGCGCCAGCAGCTTGGCCGGGACAGGGGTTATGGACACTGAAGCTTTCTTT CASSLAGTGVMDTEAFF
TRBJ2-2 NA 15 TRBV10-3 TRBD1 TGTGCCATCAGTGACAGGGGGAGTTACACCGGGGAGCTGTTTTTT CAISDRGSYTGELFF
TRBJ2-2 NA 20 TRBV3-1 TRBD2 TGTGCCAGCAGCCAAGGTCTAGCGGGGGTGTTCCGGGACTACACCGGGGAGCTGTTTTTT CASSQGLAGVFRDYTGELFF
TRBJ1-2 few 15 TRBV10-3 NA TGTGCCATCAGTGAGTCGAAGACAGGTACCTCTGGCTACACCTTC CAISESKTGTSGYTF
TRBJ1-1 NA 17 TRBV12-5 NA TGTGCTAGTTTGAATACAGGGTTGCGTCCCATCAACACTGAAGCTTTCTTT CASLNTGLRPINTEAFF
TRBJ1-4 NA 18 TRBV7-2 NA TGTGCCAGCAGCTTACAATTCCAGGCAGCTGCAACTAATGAAAAACTGTTTTTT CASSLQFQAAATNEKLFF
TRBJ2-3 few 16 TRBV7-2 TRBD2 TGTGCCAGCAGCTCCGGGACTAGCGGGATCACAGATACGCAGTATTTT CASSSGTSGITDTQYF
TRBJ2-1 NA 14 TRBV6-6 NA TGTGCCAGCAGTTTAGGGGACACGATTAATGAGCAGTTCTTC CASSLGDTINEQFF
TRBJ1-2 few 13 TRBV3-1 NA TGTGCCAGCAGCCTTGGGACTGTAGGTGGCTACACCTTC CASSLGTVGGYTF
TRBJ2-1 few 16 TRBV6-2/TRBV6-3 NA TGTGCCAGCAGTCCCAGGGGGGCGGGCTCCTACAATGAGCAGTTCTTC CASSPRGAGSYNEQFF
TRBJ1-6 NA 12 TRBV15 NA TGTGCCACCAGCAGGGATAATTCACCCCTCCACTTT CATSRDNSPLHF
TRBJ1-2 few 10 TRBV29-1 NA TGCAGCGTTGTGACGAATGGCTACACCTTC CSVVTNGYTF
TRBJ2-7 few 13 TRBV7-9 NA TGTGCCAGCAGCCTTGGATTTACCTACGAGCAGTACTTC CASSLGFTYEQYF
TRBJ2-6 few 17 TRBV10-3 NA TGTGCCATCAGTGGGATTCAGGATAACTCTGGGGCCAACGTCCTGACTTTC CAISGIQDNSGANVLTF
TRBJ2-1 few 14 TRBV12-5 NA TGTGCTAGTGCCCTAAGGGAGTCAGGCAATGAGCAGTTCTTC CASALRESGNEQFF
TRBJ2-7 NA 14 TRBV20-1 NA TGCAGTGCTAGAGATTTGGGTGCAACCTACGAGCAGTACTTC CSARDLGATYEQYF
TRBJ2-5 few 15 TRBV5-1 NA TGCGCCAGCAGCTTGTCCGCTGCAGGTCAAGAGACCCAGTACTTC CASSLSAAGQETQYF
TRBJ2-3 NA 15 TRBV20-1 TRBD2 TGCAGTGCTAGAGTTTCTAGCGGGATGCAGGATACGCAGTATTTT CSARVSSGMQDTQYF
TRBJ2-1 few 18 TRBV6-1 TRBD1 TGTGCCAGCAGCCTACAGGGACAGGGGTCCATGGCTTACAATGAGCAGTTCTTC CASSLQGQGSMAYNEQFF
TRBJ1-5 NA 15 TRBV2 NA TGTGCCAGCAGAGGCCGGGGTGGGAGAGAACAGCCCCAGCATTTT CASRGRGGREQPQHF
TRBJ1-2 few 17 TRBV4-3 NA TGCGCCAGCAGCCAACTCCCAAAGGGGCAGGGGAACTATGGCTACACCTTC CASSQLPKGQGNYGYTF
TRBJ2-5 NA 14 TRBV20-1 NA TGCAGTGCTAGACCCGACGGACAGCCAGAGACCCAGTACTTC CSARPDGQPETQYF
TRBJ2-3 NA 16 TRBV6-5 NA TGTGCCAGCAGTCCACAGGCGATCGAGGCCACAGATACGCAGTATTTT CASSPQAIEATDTQYF
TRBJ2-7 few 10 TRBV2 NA TGTGCCAGCAGTGAAAGGCTGCAGTACTTC CASSERLQYF
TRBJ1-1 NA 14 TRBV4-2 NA TGTGCCAGCAGCCAAGATAAGCGATACACTGAAGCTTTCTTT CASSQDKRYTEAFF
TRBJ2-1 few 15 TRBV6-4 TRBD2 TGTGCCAGCAGTGACGGGACTAGCGGGGGGAATGAGCAGTTCTTC CASSDGTSGGNEQFF
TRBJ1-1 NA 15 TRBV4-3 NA TGCGCCAGCAGCCAAGAACCCCGTCCCAGCACTGAAGCTTTCTTT CASSQEPRPSTEAFF
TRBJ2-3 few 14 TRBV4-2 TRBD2 TGTGCCAGCAGCCCGGGGGGGCCTGTAGATACGCAGTATTTT CASSPGGPVDTQYF
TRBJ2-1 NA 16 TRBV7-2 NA TGTGCCAGCAGCTTCGAGGGCAGGGCCACCTACAATGAGCAGTTCTTC CASSFEGRATYNEQFF
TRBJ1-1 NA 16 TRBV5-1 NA TGCGCCAGCAGCGGGCAGACTCTGACACCTAACACTGAAGCTTTCTTT CASSGQTLTPNTEAFF
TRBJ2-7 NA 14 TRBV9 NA TGTGCCAGCAGCTCAAAGTGGGGCTACAATGAGCAGTACTTC CASSSKWGYNEQYF
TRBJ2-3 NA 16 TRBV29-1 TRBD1 TGCAGCGTTGAGGGGGTACAGGGGGCCGGCACAGATACGCAGTATTTT CSVEGVQGAGTDTQYF
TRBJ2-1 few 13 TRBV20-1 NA TGCAGTGCTGGCAGTCCCTCATACAATGAGCAGTTCTTC CSAGSPSYNEQFF
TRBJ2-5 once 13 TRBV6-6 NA TGTGCCGGCAGTTACTCCCGGGGAAACATTCGGTACTTC CAGSYSRGNIRYF
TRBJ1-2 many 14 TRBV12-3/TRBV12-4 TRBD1 TGTGCCAGCAGTTTATTGAGGGGGCCGTATGGCTACACCTTC CASSLLRGPYGYTF
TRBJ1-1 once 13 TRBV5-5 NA TGTACCAGCAGTGACGCACGGGGAGCTGAAGCTTTCTTT CTSSDARGAEAFF